Listed below are T cell receptor beta chains from one sample, sequenced in a study of blood T cells in healthy people across ages. TCRdb called the 5' RACE reads again in MiXCR, with one record for every CDR3 protein. The repertoire holds about 580,000 distinct CDR3 sequences, with 47% as singletons. Sequencing was done on a sample of blood. The receptors were sampled from an elderly man in good health. Each CDR3 is given with its conserved first and last residue. Fields, in order: V gene, CDR3 length, J gene, CDR3 protein.

V: TRBV7-2; length: 13; J: TRBJ2-1; CDR3: CASSHDGGQVQFF
V: TRBV3-1; length: 14; J: TRBJ2-1; CDR3: CASSHNSGSYEQFF
V: TRBV6-5; length: 16; J: TRBJ2-1; CDR3: CASSPPAAGGSNEQFF
V: TRBV10-3; length: 14; J: TRBJ1-6; CDR3: CATRADPTFSPLHF
V: TRBV6-6; length: 14; J: TRBJ1-5; CDR3: CASSDSGSNQPQHF
V: TRBV20-1; length: 15; J: TRBJ2-5; CDR3: CSARDPQGGRETQYF
V: TRBV5-4; length: 15; J: TRBJ2-7; CDR3: CASSWGQGASYEQYF
V: TRBV6-2/TRBV6-3; length: 13; J: -; CDR3: CASYSGNQETQYF
V: TRBV3-1; length: 15; J: TRBJ2-7; CDR3: CASSQALDRVYEQYF
V: TRBV6-5; length: 15; J: TRBJ2-4; CDR3: CASSYDRDAKNIQYF
V: TRBV10-3; length: 17; J: TRBJ2-1; CDR3: CAISDTSGSSSYNEQFF
V: TRBV29-1; length: 16; J: TRBJ2-1; CDR3: CSVEGPQREVYNEQFF
V: TRBV28; length: 13; J: TRBJ2-1; CDR3: CASSIPRPNEQFF
V: TRBV7-2; length: 17; J: TRBJ2-1; CDR3: CASSLIGGRTSYNEQFF
V: TRBV20-1; length: 13; J: TRBJ2-7; CDR3: CSASGPTNYEQYF
V: TRBV20-1; length: 15; J: TRBJ2-5; CDR3: CSARVGLAVKETQYF
V: TRBV20-1; length: 13; J: TRBJ1-5; CDR3: CSAGQGADQPQHF
V: TRBV5-1; length: 14; J: TRBJ2-7; CDR3: CASSLVTDSYEQYF
V: TRBV5-6; length: 14; J: -; CDR3: CASSYGTILYEQYF
V: TRBV7-3; length: 15; J: TRBJ2-7; CDR3: CASSCVNRLVNEQYF